This TCR beta chain emerged from a study of post-analysis software for immune sequencing data. Study at large: Relapsing-remitting, secondary progressive and progressive-relapsing forms of multiple sclerosis all featured among disease courses. Regarding the study as a whole: Multiple sclerosis was associated with a significant reduction in normalized Chao1 diversity relative to controls. Batch-mates among the samples co-clustered strongly by F measure. TRBV5-6, TRBV5-1 and TRBV20-1 belonged to a set of a few TRBV segments that were more frequent in patients than controls.

CDR1 and CDR2 from the germline V gene are SQVTM and ANQGSEA. This CDR3 comprises 12 residues. V gave up 4 bases and J gave up 6 bases, with 11 bases separating them. Researchers reported that TCR beta cDNA libraries carried unique molecular identifiers. Each batch of about 0.95 to 10 million T cells produced roughly 0.5 million cDNA molecules. TCRdb recomputed calls from the PCR reads with MiXCR, one row per CDR3 protein. The sample holds some 240,000 distinct CDR3 sequences; roughly a third are singletons and the top ten take around 4.7%. This clonotype was seen repeatedly, ten times or more. Its antigen remains unknown.

This receptor was taken from a girl aged 10 to 17 with multiple sclerosis. Sequencing was done on a sample of blood. The chain carries TRBV29-1 and TRBJ2-3; D perhaps matches TRBD1 (5 bases). The CDR3 reads CSVVPDTDTQYF. In DNA form, the CDR3 reads TGCAGCGTTGTCCCGGACACGGATACGCAGTATTTT.